The next 15 T cell receptor beta chains were all read from a single sample in a study of graft-versus-host responses after intestinal transplantation. The table came from immunoSEQ multiplex PCR; TCRdb's copy has only in-frame clones and leaves some out. The sample includes over 9,000 clones, roughly 88% of them seen just once. Material: PBMCs, obtained just under 250 days after intestinal transplant. All receptors come from a human patient who received an intestinal transplant, so some T cells may come from the graft donor.

V and J are TRBV5-5 and TRBJ2-5; TRBD2 matches at 8 bases. The J call may be in error: the DNA end matches TRBJ2-7 better. The CDR3 has 15 amino acids. Germline V gene data show CDR1 as SGHKS and CDR2 as YYEKEE (reference sequence). CDR3 nucleotides: TGTGCCAGCAGCTTGGTAGCGGGGTACTCCTACGAGCAGTACTTC. The encoded protein is CASSLVAGYSYEQYF.

This chain links TRBV4-3 with TRBJ2-7; D gene unclear. This CDR3 region has 15 residues. From germline, CDR1 is LGHNA and CDR2 YSLEER. Trimming removed 1 base at V and 1 base at J, with 11 bases between. CDR3 region: CASSQAVKPSYEQYF. In DNA form, the CDR3 reads TGCGCCAGCAGCCAAGCGGTTAAGCCGTCCTACGAGCAGTACTTC.

This clone came up once. The CDR3 region is CASSKERGQPQHF. The CDR3 DNA follows: TGTGCCAGTAGTAAGGAGAGGGGTCAGCCCCAGCATTTT. This chain connects TRBV19 to TRBJ1-5, with D possibly matching TRBD1 (5 bases). The CDR3 contains 13 residues. The germline CDR1 and CDR2 sequences are LNHDA and SQIVND (reference sequence). Trimming removed 4 bases from V and 6 bases from J, with 10 bases in between.

The rearrangement joins TRBV4-1 to TRBJ2-2, with 12 bases lining up with TRBD1. Germline V gene lookup returns CDR1 MGHRA and CDR2 YSYEKL. The V segment lost 3 bases and the J segment 6 bases; nucleotides outside the gene matches: 5. CDR3 length: 16 amino acids. This CDR3 is CASSHPGQGAAGELFF. Written as DNA, the CDR3 is TGCGCCAGCAGCCACCCGGGACAGGGGGCCGCCGGGGAGCTGTTTTTT.

The V and J genes are TRBV6-5 and TRBJ2-2; D is possibly TRBD1 or TRBD2 (5 bases each). The ends were cut back, 5 bases at V and 7 bases at J, with 14 bases in the middle. The CDR3 runs to 14 residues. Germline V lookup: CDR1 MNHEY, CDR2 SVGAGI. The CDR3 DNA is TGTGCCAGCAGTAAATACTGGGACGGCGGGGAGCTGTTTTTT. Amino acid sequence: CASSKYWDGGELFF.

The J gene is TRBJ2-5, the V gene TRBV7-6; D is tentatively TRBD1 or TRBD2 (6 bases each). Germline V gene sequence: CDR1 SGHVS, CDR2 FNYEAQ. V lost 1 base to trimming and J lost 2 bases, with 20 bases between them. The CDR3 loop spans 18 amino acids. The CDR3 reads CASSLGTVFWGAQETQYF. In DNA form, the CDR3 reads TGTGCCAGCAGCTTAGGCACCGTTTTTTGGGGGGCGCAAGAGACCCAGTACTTC.

This clone was picked up a small number of times. This chain connects TRBV19 to TRBJ2-7, with 10 bases identical to TRBD1. The CDR3 is 15 amino acids. Looked up from germline, CDR1 is LNHDA and CDR2 is SQIVND (reference sequence). The V and J ends lost 7 bases and 2 bases, in that order; junction bases with no gene match: 8. The CDR3 reads CASMTSGTGAYEQYF. CDR3 DNA sequence: TGTGCCAGTATGACATCCGGGACAGGGGCCTACGAGCAGTACTTC.

The V and J genes are TRBV6-1 and TRBJ1-1, with 9 bases aligning to TRBD1. V shed 2 bases, J shed 1 base, and the junction held 2 bases outside the gene matches. Per germline, CDR1 MNHNS and CDR2 SASEGT. The CDR3 loop spans 15 amino acids. CDR3 sequence (DNA): TGTGCCAGCAGTGAACAGACAGGGGGGAACACTGAAGCTTTCTTT. It codes for CASSEQTGGNTEAFF.

The chain combines TRBV27 with TRBJ2-1, with D possibly being TRBD1 (6 bases). The germline V gene encodes CDR1 MNHEY and CDR2 SMNVEV (reference sequence). V dropped 5 bases and J dropped 2 bases, with 16 bases sitting between them. CDR3 size: 16 residues. DNA of the CDR3: TGTGCCAGCAGTACCTACAGGGATGGTACCTACAATGAGCAGTTCTTC. Its translation is CASSTYRDGTYNEQFF.

This clone was observed a single time. The V call is TRBV27, the J call TRBJ1-5; D remains ambiguous. CDR1 is MNHEY and CDR2 is SMNVEV in the germline V gene (reference sequence). The CDR3 sequence is 13 residues long. Between the trimmed V and J ends, which lost 10 bases and 4 bases, there was a span of 14 bases. CDR3 amino acids: CAIALSPNQPQHF. DNA of the CDR3: TGTGCCATCGCCCTATCCCCGAATCAGCCCCAGCATTTT.

The chain combines TRBV30 with TRBJ1-2; D unresolved. The CDR3 covers 18 residues. The ends were cut back, 7 bases at V and 4 bases at J, with 31 bases in the middle. CDR1 and CDR2 from the germline V gene are GTSNPN and SVGIG (reference sequence). This chain's CDR3 is CASSKALVDAYGFYGYTF. The DNA of the CDR3 is TGTGCCTCATCCAAGGCCTTGGTAGACGCGTACGGCTTCTATGGCTACACCTTC.

The V and J genes are TRBV4-2 and TRBJ2-7, with D uncertain. With 0 bases removed from V and 3 bases from J, the gap between germline ends came to 6 bases. The CDR3 sequence is 13 residues long. CDR1 is LGHNA and CDR2 is YNFKEQ in the germline V gene. The CDR3 here is CASSQDYHYEQYF. For the CDR3, the DNA is TGTGCCAGCAGCCAAGATTACCACTACGAGCAGTACTTC.

V is TRBV9 and J is TRBJ2-7; the match to TRBD2 covers 11 bases. Germline values: CDR1 SGDLS, CDR2 YYNGEE. The CDR3 covers 14 residues. V shed 4 bases and J 4 bases; nucleotides not matched to a gene: 4. The CDR3 is CASSSGLADYEQYF. CDR3 coding DNA: TGTGCCAGCAGCTCGGGACTAGCGGATTACGAGCAGTACTTC.

The J gene is TRBJ1-4, the V gene TRBV6-1; possible D gene TRBD1, 6 bases. V was pared by 5 bases and J by 8 bases, with 12 bases between. The CDR3 has 13 residues. Germline assignment: CDR1 MNHNS and CDR2 SASEGT. CDR3 DNA sequence: TGTGCCAGCAGTCGAACAAGGGGGGAAAAACTGTTTTTT. This translates into CASSRTRGEKLFF.

This rearrangement joins TRBV7-3 to TRBJ2-1; 9 positions agree with TRBD1. Germline CDR1 and CDR2: SGHTA and FQGTGA. This CDR3 contains 18 residues. The V segment lost 1 base and the J segment 2 bases; nucleotides outside the gene matches: 9. The CDR3 here is CASSLSPPGTGPYNEQFF. The CDR3 DNA reads as TGTGCCAGCAGCTTAAGCCCCCCCGGGACAGGGCCCTACAATGAGCAGTTCTTC.